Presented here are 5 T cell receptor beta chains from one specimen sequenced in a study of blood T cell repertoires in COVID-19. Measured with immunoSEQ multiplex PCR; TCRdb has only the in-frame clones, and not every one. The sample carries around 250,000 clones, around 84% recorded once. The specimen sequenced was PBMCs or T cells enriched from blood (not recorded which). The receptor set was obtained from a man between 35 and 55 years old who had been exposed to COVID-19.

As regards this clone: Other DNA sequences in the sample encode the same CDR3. The CDR3 bases are TGTGCCAGCTCACGCCAGGGGGAAGCTTTCTTT. Translating gives CASSRQGEAFF. The chain joins TRBV18 to TRBJ1-1, with TRBD1 as a possible D gene (6 bases). This CDR3 has 11 residues. V lost 4 bases and J 8 bases, leaving 8 bases between the germline ends. CDR1 is KGHSH and CDR2 is LQKENI in the germline V gene.

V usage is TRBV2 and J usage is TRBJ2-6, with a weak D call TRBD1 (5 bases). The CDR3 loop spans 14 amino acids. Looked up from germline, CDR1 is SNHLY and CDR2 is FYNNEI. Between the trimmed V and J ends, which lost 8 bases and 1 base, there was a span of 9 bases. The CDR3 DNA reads TGTGCCAGCGGTCAGGGTTCTGGGGCCAACGTCCTGACTTTC. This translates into CASGQGSGANVLTF.

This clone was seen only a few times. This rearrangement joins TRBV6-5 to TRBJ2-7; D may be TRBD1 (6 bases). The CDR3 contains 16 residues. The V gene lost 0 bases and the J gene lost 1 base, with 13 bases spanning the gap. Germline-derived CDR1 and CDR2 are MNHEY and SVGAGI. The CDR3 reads CASSYSGAGDSYEQYF. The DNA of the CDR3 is TGTGCCAGCAGTTACTCGGGGGCAGGGGATTCCTACGAGCAGTACTTC.

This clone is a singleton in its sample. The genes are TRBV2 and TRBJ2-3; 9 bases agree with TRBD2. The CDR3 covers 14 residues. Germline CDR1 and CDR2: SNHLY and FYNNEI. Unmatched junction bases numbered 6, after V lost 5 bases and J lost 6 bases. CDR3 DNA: TGTGCCAGCAGTAGGCTAGCGGGACCCGATACGCAGTATTTT. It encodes CASSRLAGPDTQYF.

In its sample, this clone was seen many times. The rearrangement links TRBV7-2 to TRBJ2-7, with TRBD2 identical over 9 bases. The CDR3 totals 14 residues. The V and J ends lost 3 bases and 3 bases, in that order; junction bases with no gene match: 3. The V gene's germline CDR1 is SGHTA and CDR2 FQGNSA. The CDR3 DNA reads TGTGCCAGCAGCTTGTCTAGCGGGAACTACGAGCAGTACTTC. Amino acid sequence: CASSLSSGNYEQYF.